These 24 T cell receptor beta chains share one sample of origin, sequenced in a study of blood T cells in healthy people across ages. Next came a second PCR, run for 7 to 11 cycles, which used a sample-barcoded 5' primer along with a J-beta primer mix. In TCRdb, the 5' RACE reads were re-called with MiXCR into one record per CDR3 protein. The sample records about 670,000 distinct CDR3 sequences, around two fifths being singletons. Sequences were obtained from blood. These TCRs come from an elderly man in good health.

This clonotype occurred many times. J is TRBJ1-6 and V is TRBV12-3 or TRBV12-4; D gene ambiguous. This CDR3 region has 13 residues. Trimming pared 2 bases from V and 8 bases from J, leaving 7 bases between. The CDR3 region is CASSLYRDSPLHF. CDR3 nucleotides: TGTGCCAGCAGTTTATATCGGGATTCACCCCTCCACTTT.

The V and J genes are TRBV4-2 and TRBJ1-6, with 9 bases identical to TRBD1. The CDR3 has 18 residues. The germline V gene has CDR1 LGHNA and CDR2 YNFKEQ. V gave up 6 bases and J gave up 5 bases; unmatched junction bases: 14. The CDR3 sequence is CASRSGTGPLTDNSPLHF. Written as DNA, the CDR3 is TGTGCCAGCAGGTCCGGGACAGGGCCTCTGACAGATAATTCACCCCTCCACTTT.

Note on this clonotype: A much more abundant neighbour one base away suggests this may be a read error. V gene TRBV7-2 combines with J gene TRBJ2-6, with no clear D. The CDR3 is 14 amino acids. Deletions cut 5 bases from V and 1 base from J, with 6 bases between. Germline loops: CDR1 SGHTA, CDR2 FQGNSA. CDR3 protein: CASSVKSGANVLTF. CDR3 DNA: TGTGCCAGCAGCGTAAAATCTGGGGCCAACGTCCTGACTTTC. The full variable domain, with the rest looked up from reference TRBV7-2 and TRBJ2-6, is GAGVSQSPSNKVTEKGKDVELRCDPISGHTALYWYRQSLGQGLEFLIYFQGNSAPDKSGLPSDRFSAERTGGSVSTLTIQRTQQEDSAVYLCASSVKSGANVLTFGAGSRLTVL.

This clonotype was observed a handful of times. The chain uses TRBV20-1 and TRBJ1-5; 8 nucleotides line up with TRBD1. CDR1 is DFQATT and CDR2 is SNEGSKA in the germline V gene (reference sequence). Germline trimming cut 5 bases from V and 2 bases from J; bases unmatched to any gene: 11. There are 16 residues in the CDR3. CDR3 nucleotides: TGCAGTGCTCCGGACAGGGCCGAAGGGGGCAATCAGCCCCAGCATTTT. This gives the protein CSAPDRAEGGNQPQHF.

Concerning this clonotype: A read error may explain this, as a much larger clone is one base away. The chain recombines TRBV5-1 with TRBJ2-5; TRBD1 matches at 8 bases. The CDR3 totals 16 residues. The V segment lost 4 bases and the J segment 11 bases; nucleotides outside the gene matches: 19. The germline CDR1 and CDR2 sequences are SGHRS and YFSETQ. The CDR3 region is CASSLIATGDFKEQYF. The CDR3 DNA reads TGCGCCAGCAGCCTAATTGCGACAGGGGATTTCAAGGAGCAGTACTTC. The entire variable domain, with the rest obtained from reference TRBV5-1 and TRBJ2-5, is as follows: KAGVTQTPRYLIKTRGQQVTLSCSPISGHRSVSWYQQTPGQGLQFLFEYFSETQRNKGNFPGRFSGRQFSNSRSEMNVSTLELGDSALYLCASSLIATGDFKEQYFGPGTRLLVL.

The CDR3 region is CASSQDLRQGQFF. In nucleotides, the CDR3 is TGTGCCAGCAGCCAAGATCTGAGGCAGGGGCAGTTCTTC. The V call is TRBV4-2, the J call TRBJ2-1; tentative D call: TRBD1 (5 bases). V gave up 0 bases and J gave up 12 bases, with 12 bases separating them. The CDR3 covers 13 residues. Germline V lookup: CDR1 LGHNA, CDR2 YNFKEQ.

The J gene is TRBJ1-1, the V gene TRBV13, with D possibly matching TRBD1 (5 bases). This CDR3 region has 12 residues. Trimming cost V 5 bases and J 11 bases, with 15 bases left between them. Germline assignment: CDR1 PRHDT and CDR2 FYEKMQ (reference sequence). The chain's CDR3 is CASSPIPSGAFF. Written as DNA, the CDR3 is TGTGCCAGCAGCCCGATACCCTCAGGGGCTTTCTTT.

This clonotype has at least ten counts. V gene TRBV28 combines with J gene TRBJ2-7; D tentatively fits TRBD1 or TRBD2 (5 bases each). The CDR3 has 16 residues. V was cut by 6 bases and J by 1 base, with 19 bases left in between. CDR1 and CDR2 (germline): MDHEN, SYDVKM. The CDR3 DNA sequence: TGTGCCAGCAGCCTCGCAGGTGGGGACGGATCCTACGAGCAGTACTTC. Its translation is CASSLAGGDGSYEQYF.

The rearrangement uses TRBV2 and TRBJ2-5; 11 nucleotides line up with TRBD2. The CDR3 spans 16 residues. Germline values: CDR1 SNHLY, CDR2 FYNNEI. V trimming: 4 bases; J trimming: 2 bases; junction bases outside the gene matches: 6. The CDR3 DNA follows: TGTGCCAGCAGTGTCTTAGCGGGAGGGCCGCAAGAGACCCAGTACTTC. Amino acid sequence: CASSVLAGGPQETQYF. Full variable domain (rest looked up from reference TRBV2 and TRBJ2-5): EPEVTQTPSHQVTQMGQEVILRCVPISNHLYFYWYRQILGQKVEFLVSFYNNEISEKSEIFDDQFSVERPDGSNFTLKIRSTKLEDSAMYFCASSVLAGGPQETQYFGPGTRLLVL.

The CDR3 DNA reads TGTGCCAGCAGTTACTCAACACTAGCCGGTGGGGCGACAGATACGCAGTATTTT. It yields the protein CASSYSTLAGGATDTQYF. This chain connects TRBV6-2 or TRBV6-3 to TRBJ2-3; possibly TRBD2 for D (6 bases). Trimming removed 0 bases from V and 3 bases from J, with 19 bases in between. Germline V gene sequence: CDR1 MNHEY, CDR2 SVGEGT. This CDR3 has 18 amino acids.

The chain has TRBV5-3 and TRBJ2-3, with 11 bases fitting TRBD2. TRBV5-3 is an open reading frame whose function is uncertain. J lost 5 bases, V lost 5 bases, and 7 bases had no gene match. The CDR3 is 15 residues long. The CDR3 is CARRTSGTDQDTQYF. The CDR3 DNA follows: TGTGCCAGAAGGACTAGCGGGACCGATCAAGATACGCAGTATTTT.

The gene calls are TRBV9 and TRBJ2-3, with 10 positions matching TRBD2. J was trimmed by 0 bases and V by 5 bases; bases with no gene match: 12. Germline V lookup: CDR1 SGDLS, CDR2 YYNGEE. CDR3 size: 18 residues. The CDR3 loop is CASSGGPLAGGSTDTQYF. The CDR3 nucleotides are TGTGCCAGCAGTGGGGGACCCTTAGCGGGGGGTAGCACAGATACGCAGTATTTT.

This clonotype was counted only a few times. The chain couples TRBV7-9 to TRBJ2-1; possible D gene TRBD2, 6 bases. CDR3 length equals 20 residues. CDR1 SEHNR and CDR2 FQNEAQ come from the germline V gene (reference sequence). Trimming cost V 2 bases and J 4 bases, with 27 bases left between them. CDR3 sequence (DNA): TGTGCCAGCAGCTTATCCCGATTAGGACTAAAGAAAGTCGGGTACAATGAGCAGTTCTTC. It is translated as CASSLSRLGLKKVGYNEQFF.

This clonotype was recorded a few times. The gene calls are TRBV7-8 and TRBJ2-3; unclear D gene. Germline assignment: CDR1 SGHVS and CDR2 FQNEAQ. V was pared by 5 bases and J by 4 bases, with 19 bases between. This CDR3 spans 16 amino acids. CDR3 protein: CASSTQLRVAADTQYF. CDR3 nucleotide sequence: TGTGCCAGCAGCACCCAACTCCGGGTGGCCGCAGATACGCAGTATTTT.

This clonotype appeared a few times. The chain recombines TRBV10-1 with TRBJ2-3; the match to TRBD2 covers 8 bases. The CDR3 is made up of 13 amino acids. Trimming at V came to 5 bases and at J to 5 bases, leaving 3 bases not matched to a gene. Germline CDR1 is WNHNN and CDR2 is SYGVQD (reference sequence). CDR3 in DNA: TGCGCCAGCAGTCGGGAGGGGATAGATACGCAGTATTTT. Protein: CASSREGIDTQYF.

In DNA form, the CDR3 reads TGCGCCAGCAGCCAAGCATTGAGAGCGGGAGGCCGCGTAGATACGCAGTATTTT. Its translation is CASSQALRAGGRVDTQYF. The chain uses TRBV4-3 and TRBJ2-3; 9 bases are a match to TRBD2. This CDR3 is 18 amino acids long. Germline CDR1 is LGHNA and CDR2 is YSLEER. V gave up 1 base and J gave up 5 bases; unmatched junction bases: 13.

This clonotype occurred many times. The chain uses TRBV20-1 and TRBJ2-7; D call uncertain. CDR3 size: 13 residues. Trimming cost V 5 bases and J 4 bases, with 15 bases left between them. The germline V gene has CDR1 DFQATT and CDR2 SNEGSKA (reference sequence). The CDR3 reads CSAPFRNRYEQYF. In DNA form, the CDR3 reads TGCAGTGCTCCGTTCCGGAACAGATACGAGCAGTACTTC.

The table lists this clonotype with a few counts. The chain links TRBV25-1 to TRBJ2-1; D might be TRBD2 (5 bases). The germline V gene has CDR1 MGHDK and CDR2 SYGVNS. This CDR3 has 14 residues. V was cut by 3 bases and J by 5 bases, with 11 bases left in between. The CDR3 nucleotides are TGTGCCAGCAGTGACGGAGTGAGGGACAATGAGCAGTTCTTC. As protein: CASSDGVRDNEQFF.

This chain uses TRBV5-1 with TRBJ2-7; 9 bases are a match to TRBD1. CDR3 length: 14 residues. Germline lookup yields CDR1 SGHRS and CDR2 YFSETQ. Losses at the gene ends were 2 bases for V and 4 bases for J; bases not matched to a gene: 4. CDR3 residues: CASSFGTGMYEQYF. For the CDR3, the DNA is TGCGCCAGCAGCTTCGGGACAGGGATGTACGAGCAGTACTTC.

In the case of this clonotype: A much larger clone differs by one base, so this may be a read error. The DNA for the CDR3 is TGTGCCAGCAAAATAAGGGGTTTCTACGAGCAGTACTTC. Its protein product is CASKIRGFYEQYF. The chain links TRBV27 to TRBJ2-4; D might be TRBD1 (5 bases). The DNA end favors TRBJ2-7, so the J call may be wrong. The germline V gene encodes CDR1 MNHEY and CDR2 SMNVEV (reference sequence). The CDR3 is 13 residues long.

J is TRBJ1-4 and V is TRBV7-2; no firm D call. This CDR3 is built from 14 residues. V was cut by 4 bases and J by 7 bases, with 13 bases left in between. The germline V gene encodes CDR1 SGHTA and CDR2 FQGNSA. CDR3 sequence reads: CASSSRVGGEKLFF. CDR3 coding DNA: TGTGCCAGCAGCTCTAGGGTTGGAGGTGAAAAACTGTTTTTT.

As regards this clonotype: The junction departs from germline at one end; a sequencing error may be responsible. The chain employs TRBV27 and TRBJ1-4; tentative D call: TRBD1 (6 bases). The V gene's germline CDR1 is MNHEY and CDR2 SMNVEV (reference sequence). The CDR3 loop spans 15 amino acids. CDR3 nucleotide sequence: TGTGCTAGCAGTTCCCTGGTACATCAGGGGGAAAAACTGTTTTTT. The encoded protein is CASSSLVHQGEKLFF.

This clonotype was observed many times. The chain uses TRBV7-2 and TRBJ2-5, with D possibly TRBD2 on 6 matching bases. CDR3 length equals 14 residues. V lost 5 bases, J lost 3 bases, and 13 bases lay in between. Germline CDR1 is SGHTA and CDR2 is FQGNSA. As DNA, the CDR3 is TGTGCCAGCAGCAACGGGAGTCGTGAAGAGACCCAGTACTTC. As protein: CASSNGSREETQYF.

The genes are TRBV20-1 and TRBJ1-4; 11 positions match TRBD1. With 3 bases clipped from V and 7 bases from J, the junction kept 4 bases outside the gene matches. The CDR3 is made up of 14 amino acids. The V gene's germline CDR1 is DFQATT and CDR2 SNEGSKA (reference sequence). CDR3 nucleotide sequence: TGCAGTGCTAGCGCGGGACAGGGGGGTGAAAAACTGTTTTTT. It encodes CSASAGQGGEKLFF.